This T cell receptor (beta chain) was found in a study of T-cell memory formation after mild COVID-19. MiXCR, run by TCRdb on the 5' RACE reads, gives a single entry per CDR3 protein. The sample holds under 450,000 distinct CDR3 sequences, 20% to 25% seen once. Broader study findings: Contracting clones, day 15 to 85, had balanced CD4/CD8, and later expanders favored CD4+.

Remarks on this clonotype: The antigen is not known. This may come from a read error, since a much larger clone is one base off.

This receptor was identified in a young man who had mild COVID-19 (a few samples of this study predate the infection). Cell type and time point are not known. Material for sequencing was PBMCs or a T cell subset sorted from them (not recorded which).

In DNA, the CDR3 is TGCGCCAGCAGCTTGGGAATTGGGCAGTACTTC. Amino acid sequence: CASSLGIGQYF. The chain has TRBV5-1 and TRBJ2-7, with unresolved D. The CDR3 consists of 11 residues. V lost 0 bases to trimming and J lost 9 bases, with 7 bases between them. Germline V CDR1 and CDR2: SGHRS, YFSETQ. The full variable domain, rest sourced from reference TRBV5-1 and TRBJ2-7, is KAGVTQTPRYLIKTRGQQVTLSCSPISGHRSVSWYQQTPGQGLQFLFEYFSETQRNKGNFPGRFSGRQFSNSRSEMNVSTLELGDSALYLCASSLGIGQYFGPGTRLTVT.